The 25 T cell receptor beta chains presented below share a single source sample, sequenced in a study of blood T cell repertoires in COVID-19. The method was immunoSEQ multiplex PCR; TCRdb's version includes in-frame clones alone and lacks a portion of them. The table lists about 160,000 clones, 80% of them singletons. Sequenced: PBMCs or T cells enriched from blood (not recorded which). The origin of the receptors is a woman aged 60-75 years who had recovered from COVID-19.

This clone was observed a handful of times. The chain couples TRBV7-3 to TRBJ2-2; D is perhaps TRBD2 (5 bases). CDR3 length: 15 residues. The germline gives CDR1 SGHTA, CDR2 FQGTGA. Between the trimmed V and J ends, which lost 2 bases and 2 bases, there was a span of 9 bases. The CDR3 protein is CASSLSRTNTGELFF. The CDR3 DNA sequence: TGTGCCAGCAGCTTATCCAGGACTAACACCGGGGAGCTGTTTTTT.

The chain carries TRBV30 and TRBJ1-1; TRBD1 matches at 7 bases. The CDR3 is 15 residues long. The V gene end was trimmed by 3 bases and the J gene end by 0 bases; junction bases not matched to a gene: 7. Germline CDR1 GTSNPN, CDR2 SVGIG (reference sequence). The CDR3: CAWRTGNSLNTEAFF. In DNA, the CDR3 is TGTGCCTGGAGGACAGGGAACTCTTTGAACACTGAAGCTTTCTTT.

The chain is built from TRBV10-3 and TRBJ1-1, with D possibly matching TRBD1 (6 bases). This CDR3 has 11 residues. V lost 5 bases and J 10 bases, leaving 11 bases between the germline ends. Germline V gene data show CDR1 as ENHRY and CDR2 as SYGVKD. The CDR3 here is CAISSGEGAFF. Written as DNA, the CDR3 is TGTGCCATCAGTTCAGGGGAGGGAGCTTTCTTT.

The rearrangement joins TRBV7-6 to TRBJ2-3; TRBD1 is a possible D gene (6 bases). The CDR3 has 13 residues. V lost 5 bases to trimming and J lost 5 bases, with 11 bases between them. Germline CDR1 SGHVS, CDR2 FNYEAQ. CDR3 DNA sequence: TGTGCCAGCAGCACAAGGGGACAAGATACGCAGTATTTT. The encoded protein is CASSTRGQDTQYF. The entire variable domain, with the rest obtained from reference TRBV7-6 and TRBJ2-3, is as follows: GAGVSQSPRYKVTKRGQDVALRCDPISGHVSLYWYRQALGQGPEFLTYFNYEAQQDKSGLPNDRFSAERPEGSISTLTIQRTEQRDSAMYRCASSTRGQDTQYFGPGTRLTVL.

This chain uses TRBV5-1 with TRBJ2-3; 10 bases map to TRBD1. Germline lookup yields CDR1 SGHRS and CDR2 YFSETQ. The CDR3 covers 15 residues. Trimming removed 4 bases from V and 6 bases from J; junction bases left unmatched: 8. CDR3 loop: CASSNTGTGADTQYF. The CDR3 bases are TGCGCCAGCAGCAATACCGGGACAGGGGCCGATACGCAGTATTTT.

This clone was picked up one time. The chain links TRBV11-2 to TRBJ1-2, with TRBD1 matching 9 bases. Per germline, CDR1 SGHAT and CDR2 FQNNGV. The CDR3 runs to 15 residues. Trimming removed 0 bases from V and 6 bases from J; junction bases left unmatched: 5. The CDR3 is CASSLDWTGEDGYTF. The CDR3 DNA sequence: TGTGCCAGCAGCTTAGATTGGACAGGGGAGGATGGCTACACCTTC.

This chain connects TRBV27 to TRBJ1-6; 8 bases align to TRBD1. This CDR3 is built from 16 residues. Germline lookup yields CDR1 MNHEY and CDR2 SMNVEV (reference sequence). The junction had 8 bases not matched to a gene; V was cut back by 2 bases and J by 8 bases. CDR3 in amino acids: CASSLIQGAWDSPLHF. In nucleotides, the CDR3 is TGTGCCAGCAGTTTAATCCAGGGGGCTTGGGATTCACCCCTCCACTTT.

J is TRBJ2-5 and V is TRBV2, with TRBD1 as a possible D gene (5 bases). This CDR3 contains 13 residues. Germline loops: CDR1 SNHLY, CDR2 FYNNEI. Trimming cost V 7 bases and J 0 bases, with 9 bases left between them. The CDR3 region is CASTNRYQETQYF. CDR3 in DNA: TGTGCCAGCACCAACAGGTACCAAGAGACCCAGTACTTC.

The chain couples TRBV6-5 to TRBJ2-2; 9 bases align to TRBD2. The CDR3 length is 15 residues. The junction had 6 bases not matched to a gene; V was cut back by 6 bases and J by 4 bases. From germline, CDR1 is MNHEY and CDR2 SVGAGI. CDR3 nucleotides: TGTGCCAGCAGAGCAGCGGGGGGAGTCACCGGGGAGCTGTTTTTT. It codes for CASRAAGGVTGELFF.

The chain has TRBV18 and TRBJ1-6, with 7 bases lining up with TRBD1. The CDR3 is 15 amino acids. Germline V gene data show CDR1 as KGHSH and CDR2 as LQKENI. Trimming cost V 3 bases and J 6 bases; bases outside gene matches: 5. CDR3: CASSPTGTVNSPLHF. The CDR3 region has the DNA TGTGCCAGCTCACCGACCGGGACAGTTAATTCACCCCTCCACTTT.

The genes are TRBV6-5 and TRBJ2-1; possible D gene TRBD2, 6 bases. Trimming took off 8 bases at V and 4 bases at J, with 15 bases between the two ends. Germline CDR1 reads MNHEY; CDR2 reads SVGAGI. CDR3 length: 14 residues. The CDR3 nucleotides are TGTGCCAGCGGTTTCCGGGACTTTTACAATGAGCAGTTCTTC. Translating gives CASGFRDFYNEQFF.

The chain combines TRBV7-6 with TRBJ2-5; possible D gene TRBD2, 5 bases. Trimming left V 8 bases short and J 5 bases short, with 9 bases between. This CDR3 has 11 residues. Germline V gene data show CDR1 as SGHVS and CDR2 as FNYEAQ. The CDR3 is CASRGFETQYF. CDR3 DNA sequence: TGTGCCAGCCGGGGTTTCGAGACCCAGTACTTC.

The chain couples TRBV29-1 to TRBJ2-3; 10 bases are a match to TRBD2. The CDR3 is 13 amino acids. CDR1 SQVTM and CDR2 ANQGSEA come from the germline V gene. The CDR3 loop reads CRASGGAPDTQYF. DNA for the CDR3: TGCAGAGCTAGCGGGGGTGCACCAGATACGCAGTATTTT.

This chain links TRBV3-1 (or the pseudogene TRBV3-2) with TRBJ2-2, with 10 bases fitting TRBD1. The CDR3 is 16 amino acids. Germline trimming cut 5 bases from V and 8 bases from J; bases unmatched to any gene: 11. Looked up from germline, CDR1 is LGHDT and CDR2 is YNNKEL (reference sequence). Here the CDR3 DNA reads TGTGCCAGCAGCAGAACCGGGACAGGGGTTGTGGGGGAGCTGTTTTTT. It encodes CASSRTGTGVVGELFF.

This clone was detected a few times. The J gene is TRBJ2-2, the V gene TRBV5-1; 9 bases match TRBD1. The trim removed 4 bases at V and 4 bases at J, leaving 8 bases unmatched. This CDR3 is 16 amino acids long. The germline CDR1 and CDR2 sequences are SGHRS and YFSETQ. The CDR3 DNA sequence: TGCGCCAGCAGCCCCGGACAGGGGCGATTCACCGGGGAGCTGTTTTTT. This encodes CASSPGQGRFTGELFF.

The chain is built from TRBV5-1 and TRBJ1-3; D may be TRBD1 (6 bases). Germline-derived CDR1 and CDR2 are SGHRS and YFSETQ. Trimming shortened V by 4 bases and J by 3 bases, and 11 bases separated the two germline ends. CDR3 length: 14 residues. The CDR3 reads CASSGGAGGNTIYF. The CDR3 DNA reads TGCGCCAGCAGCGGGGGCGCGGGTGGAAACACCATATATTTT.

The chain recombines TRBV27 with TRBJ1-2, with TRBD1 identical over 7 bases. From germline, CDR1 is MNHEY and CDR2 SMNVEV (reference sequence). J lost 2 bases, V lost 1 base, and 1 base had no gene match. The CDR3 is made up of 14 amino acids. This chain's CDR3 is CASSLLGQNYGYTF. CDR3 sequence (DNA): TGTGCCAGCAGTTTATTGGGACAGAACTATGGCTACACCTTC.

This sequence joins TRBV5-6 and TRBJ1-6; D perhaps matches TRBD1 (5 bases). The germline V and J ends were trimmed by 0 bases and 9 bases, with 16 bases remaining between them. The CDR3 spans 16 residues. The germline gives CDR1 SGHDT, CDR2 YYEEEE. The CDR3 DNA sequence: TGTGCCAGCAGCTTGGACCGGGGGGAAATGACTTCACCCCTCCACTTT. As protein: CASSLDRGEMTSPLHF.

The J gene is TRBJ1-1, the V gene TRBV9, with TRBD1 matching 8 bases. The CDR3 has 16 residues. The ends lost 0 bases at V and 3 bases at J; junction bases unmatched: 7. Germline assignment: CDR1 SGDLS and CDR2 YYNGEE. The CDR3 sequence: CASSVGTGGRDTEAFF. CDR3 DNA sequence: TGTGCCAGCAGCGTAGGAACAGGGGGGAGGGACACTGAAGCTTTCTTT.

To note about this clone: This sample includes further DNA sequences coding for the same CDR3. The chain combines TRBV12-3 or TRBV12-4 with TRBJ2-5; D not resolved. Trimming took off 2 bases at V and 4 bases at J, with 2 bases between the two ends. The CDR3 has 11 residues. Here the CDR3 DNA reads TGTGCCAGCAGTTTACGAGAGACCCAGTACTTC. Residues: CASSLRETQYF.

This chain joins TRBV5-1 and TRBJ2-1; D remains ambiguous. V was pared by 2 bases and J by 8 bases, with 8 bases between. The CDR3 is 12 amino acids. Germline values: CDR1 SGHRS, CDR2 YFSETQ. CDR3: CASSFSRYEQFF. The CDR3 bases are TGCGCCAGCAGCTTCTCTCGTTATGAGCAGTTCTTC. The full variable domain, completed using reference TRBV5-1 and TRBJ2-1, is KAGVTQTPRYLIKTRGQQVTLSCSPISGHRSVSWYQQTPGQGLQFLFEYFSETQRNKGNFPGRFSGRQFSNSRSEMNVSTLELGDSALYLCASSFSRYEQFFGPGTRLTVL.

This clone was seen more than once but under ten times. V is TRBV4-1 and J is TRBJ2-7; D is undetermined. The CDR3 is 14 residues long. CDR1 MGHRA and CDR2 YSYEKL come from the germline V gene. Trimming removed 3 bases from V and 2 bases from J, with 11 bases in between. CDR3 sequence reads: CASSHTYGPYEQYF. The CDR3 DNA reads TGCGCCAGCAGCCATACCTACGGTCCCTACGAGCAGTACTTC.

The V call is TRBV5-1, the J call TRBJ1-1; 7 nucleotides match TRBD1. In germline, CDR1 is SGHRS, CDR2 YFSETQ. Losses at the gene ends were 1 base for V and 5 bases for J; bases not matched to a gene: 5. There are 14 residues in the CDR3. CDR3 loop: CASSLTGVKTEAFF. CDR3 DNA sequence: TGCGCCAGCAGCTTGACAGGGGTTAAAACTGAAGCTTTCTTT.

The chain combines TRBV5-6 with TRBJ1-1, with a possible D match to TRBD1 (5 bases). The CDR3 consists of 14 residues. CDR1 is SGHDT, CDR2 YYEEEE, per germline. V was clipped by 4 bases and J by 3 bases, with 13 bases between them. CDR3 sequence reads: CASSPVGADTEAFF. In DNA, the CDR3 is TGTGCCAGCAGCCCTGTAGGGGCTGACACTGAAGCTTTCTTT.

The chain couples TRBV5-1 to TRBJ2-5; 8 nucleotides match TRBD1. The CDR3 is made up of 14 amino acids. Losses at the gene ends were 2 bases for V and 5 bases for J; bases not matched to a gene: 5. CDR1 and CDR2 (germline): SGHRS, YFSETQ. The CDR3 protein is CASSFQGAWETQYF. In DNA form, the CDR3 reads TGCGCCAGCAGCTTCCAGGGGGCGTGGGAGACCCAGTACTTC.